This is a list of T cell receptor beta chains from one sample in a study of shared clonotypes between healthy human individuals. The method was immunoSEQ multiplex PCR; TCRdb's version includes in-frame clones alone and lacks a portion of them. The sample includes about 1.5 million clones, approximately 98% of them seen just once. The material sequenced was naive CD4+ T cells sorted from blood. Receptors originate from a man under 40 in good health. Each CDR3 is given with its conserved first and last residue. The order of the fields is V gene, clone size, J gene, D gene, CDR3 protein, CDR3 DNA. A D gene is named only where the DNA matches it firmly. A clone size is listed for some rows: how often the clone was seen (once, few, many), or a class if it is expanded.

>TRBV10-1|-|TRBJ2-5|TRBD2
CASSDLQAGGPRETQYF
TGCGCCAGCAGTGACCTCCAAGCGGGAGGGCCGAGGGAGACCCAGTACTTC
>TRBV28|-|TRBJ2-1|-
CASSLPGGHNEQFF
TGTGCCAGCAGTTTGCCAGGAGGCCACAATGAGCAGTTCTTC
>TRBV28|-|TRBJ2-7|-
CASSLSRGGSYEQYF
TGTGCCAGCAGTTTATCTCGGGGCGGTTCCTACGAGCAGTACTTC
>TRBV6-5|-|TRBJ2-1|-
CASSQGRLSYNEQFF
TGTGCCAGCAGTCAAGGAAGACTATCCTACAATGAGCAGTTCTTC
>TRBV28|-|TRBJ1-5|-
CASTRPNQPQHF
TGTGCCAGCACCCGCCCCAATCAGCCCCAGCATTTT
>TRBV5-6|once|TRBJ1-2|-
CASSRDSYGYTF
TGTGCCAGCAGCCGCGACAGTTATGGCTACACCTTC
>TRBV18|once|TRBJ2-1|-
CASSRDQLLDEQFF
TGTGCCAGCTCCCGGGACCAACTATTGGATGAGCAGTTCTTC
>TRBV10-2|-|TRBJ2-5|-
CASTEGPFQETQYF
TGCGCCAGCACAGAGGGACCCTTCCAAGAGACCCAGTACTTC
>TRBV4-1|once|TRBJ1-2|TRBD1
CASSSTTGTGSYGYTF
TGCGCCAGCAGCAGTACTACCGGGACAGGGAGCTATGGCTACACCTTC
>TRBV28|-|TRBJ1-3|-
CASSPGHLSGNTIYF
TGTGCCAGCAGTCCGGGACACCTCTCTGGAAACACCATATATTTT
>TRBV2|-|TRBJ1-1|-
CASRRPGVNTEAFF
TGTGCCAGCAGGCGGCCAGGTGTGAACACTGAAGCTTTCTTT
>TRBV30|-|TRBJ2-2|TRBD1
CAWNPGGGSGELFF
TGTGCCTGGAATCCAGGGGGCGGGTCCGGGGAGCTGTTTTTT
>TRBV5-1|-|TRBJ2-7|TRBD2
CASSSGLAGGTHTYEQYF
TGCGCCAGCAGCTCGGGACTAGCGGGAGGGACCCACACCTACGAGCAGTACTTC
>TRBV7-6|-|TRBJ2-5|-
CASSYLLLYQEAQYF
TGTGCCAGCAGCTACCTACTTTTATACCAAGAGGCCCAGTACTTC
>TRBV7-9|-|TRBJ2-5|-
CASSLALDGWGSQETQYF
TGTGCCAGCAGCTTAGCGCTCGACGGTTGGGGGAGCCAAGAGACCCAGTACTTC
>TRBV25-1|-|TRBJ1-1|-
CASSEWTNTEAFF
TGTGCCAGCAGTGAATGGACGAACACTGAAGCTTTCTTT
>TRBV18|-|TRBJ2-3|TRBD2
CASSPIAGVADTQYF
TGTGCCAGCTCACCAATAGCGGGAGTCGCAGATACGCAGTATTTT
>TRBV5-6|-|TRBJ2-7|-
CASSFRMRDEQYF
TGTGCCAGCAGCTTTCGGATGCGGGACGAGCAGTACTTC
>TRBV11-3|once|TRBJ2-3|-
CASSFSNTDTQYF
TGTGCCAGCAGCTTTTCCAACACAGATACGCAGTATTTT
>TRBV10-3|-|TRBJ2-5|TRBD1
CAISPGQRHQETQYF
TGTGCCATCAGTCCGGGACAGCGACACCAAGAGACCCAGTACTTC
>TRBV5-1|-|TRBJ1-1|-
CASSSNAGDPEAFF
TGCGCCAGCAGCTCCAACGCGGGAGATCCTGAAGCTTTCTTT
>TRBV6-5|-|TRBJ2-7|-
CASSLKQGRVNEQYF
TGTGCCAGCAGTTTAAAACAGGGTAGGGTGAACGAGCAGTACTTC
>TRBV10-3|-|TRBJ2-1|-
CAISELGQDNEQFF
TGTGCCATCAGTGAACTGGGTCAGGACAATGAGCAGTTCTTC
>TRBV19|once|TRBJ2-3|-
CASSIDSMEDTQYF
TGTGCCAGTAGTATAGATAGTATGGAAGATACGCAGTATTTT
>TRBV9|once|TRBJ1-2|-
CASSAKYGAPNYGYTF
TGTGCCAGCAGCGCCAAGTACGGGGCCCCTAACTATGGCTACACCTTC
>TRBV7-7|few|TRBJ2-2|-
CASSQVANTGELFF
TGTGCTAGCAGCCAAGTGGCCAACACCGGGGAGCTGTTTTTT
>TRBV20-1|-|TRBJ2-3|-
CSAKTLDTQYF
TGCAGTGCCAAGACTTTGGATACGCAGTATTTT
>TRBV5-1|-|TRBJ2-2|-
CASTLEGAGELFF
TGCGCCAGCACTTTGGAAGGGGCCGGGGAGCTGTTTTTT
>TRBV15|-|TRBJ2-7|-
CATSREEGLEQYF
TGTGCCACCAGCAGAGAAGAGGGGTTGGAGCAGTACTTC
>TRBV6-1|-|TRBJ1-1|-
CASSQKTANTEAFF
TGTGCCAGCAGCCAAAAAACAGCAAACACTGAAGCTTTCTTT
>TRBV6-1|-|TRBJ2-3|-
CASSETPLGGTDTQYF
TGTGCCAGCAGTGAGACGCCTCTGGGGGGTACAGATACGCAGTATTTT
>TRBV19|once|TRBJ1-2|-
CASSRTRYGYTF
TGTGCCAGTAGTAGAACAAGATATGGCTACACCTTC
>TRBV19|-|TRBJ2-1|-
CATGTPGVNEQFF
TGTGCCACCGGGACCCCCGGGGTAAATGAGCAGTTCTTC
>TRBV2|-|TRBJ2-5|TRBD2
CASSKQLTSGSGGQETQYF
TGTGCCAGCAGTAAGCAATTGACTAGCGGGAGTGGTGGCCAAGAGACCCAGTACTTC
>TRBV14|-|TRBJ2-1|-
CASSRRVRGASYNEQFF
TGTGCCAGCAGCCGCAGAGTGCGAGGGGCCTCCTACAATGAGCAGTTCTTC
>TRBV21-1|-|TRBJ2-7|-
CASIGQDPFYEQYF
TGTGCCAGCATTGGACAGGACCCCTTCTACGAGCAGTACTTC
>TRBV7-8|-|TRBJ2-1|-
CASSLGDKYEQFF
TGTGCCAGCAGCTTAGGCGATAAGTATGAGCAGTTCTTC
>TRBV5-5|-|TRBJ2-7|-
CASSLQGSYEQYF
TGTGCCAGCAGCTTGCAGGGCTCCTACGAGCAGTACTTC
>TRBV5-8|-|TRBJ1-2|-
CASSSLPRARAGGGYTF
TGTGCCAGCAGCTCCTTACCTCGGGCCAGGGCCGGTGGGGGCTACACCTTC
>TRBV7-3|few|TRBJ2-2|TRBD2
CASSLSPGGAGELFF
TGTGCCAGCAGCTTAAGTCCGGGAGGCGCCGGGGAGCTGTTTTTT
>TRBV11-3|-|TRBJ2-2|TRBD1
CASSPGQGARAGELFF
TGTGCCAGCAGCCCCGGACAGGGGGCGCGTGCCGGGGAGCTGTTTTTT
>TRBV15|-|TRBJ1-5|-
CATSRDGRGGGNQPQHF
TGTGCCACCAGCAGAGATGGGCGTGGAGGGGGAAATCAGCCCCAGCATTTT
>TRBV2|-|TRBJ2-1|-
CASSVRDKALTNEQFF
TGTGCCAGCAGTGTCCGGGACAAGGCTTTAACCAATGAGCAGTTCTTC
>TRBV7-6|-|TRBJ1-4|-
CASSLSTGDNEKLFF
TGTGCCAGCAGCTTATCGACGGGGGATAATGAAAAACTGTTTTTT
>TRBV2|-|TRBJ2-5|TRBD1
CASSGTGQETQYF
TGTGCCAGCAGCGGGACAGGGCAAGAGACCCAGTACTTC
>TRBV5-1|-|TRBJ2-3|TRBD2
CASSRTSGSLTQYF
TGCGCCAGCAGCCGGACTAGCGGGAGTTTAACGCAGTATTTT
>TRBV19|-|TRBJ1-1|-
CASSKVTLNTEAFF
TGTGCCAGTAGTAAGGTTACTTTGAACACTGAAGCTTTCTTT
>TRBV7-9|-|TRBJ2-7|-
CASSFQGYEQYF
TGTGCCAGCAGCTTTCAAGGGTACGAGCAGTACTTC
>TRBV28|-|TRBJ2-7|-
CASSAPAVANEQYF
TGTGCCAGCAGTGCCCCCGCGGTAGCGAACGAGCAGTACTTC
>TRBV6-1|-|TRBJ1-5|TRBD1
CASSDVKDRVAQPQHF
TGTGCCAGCAGTGACGTAAAGGACAGGGTGGCTCAGCCCCAGCATTTT
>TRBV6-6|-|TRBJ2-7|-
CASSYSGVVSYEQYF
TGTGCCAGCAGTTACTCAGGGGTCGTCTCCTACGAGCAGTACTTC
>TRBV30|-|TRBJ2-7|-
CACHLRRRGGEQYF
TGTGCCTGTCACCTTAGGCGAAGGGGTGGCGAGCAGTACTTC
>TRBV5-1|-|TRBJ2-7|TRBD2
CASAGGLAGVGEQYF
TGCGCCAGCGCGGGCGGACTAGCGGGAGTCGGCGAGCAGTACTTC
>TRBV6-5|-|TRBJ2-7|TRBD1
CASSYYPGTGTHEQYF
TGTGCCAGCAGTTATTATCCGGGGACAGGTACTCACGAGCAGTACTTC
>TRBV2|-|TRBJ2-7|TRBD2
CASSEEGLAGGEQYF
TGTGCCAGCAGTGAGGAAGGACTAGCGGGAGGCGAGCAGTACTTC